These T cell receptor beta chains were read from a single sample in a study of blood T cell repertoires in COVID-19. The repertoire was sequenced with immunoSEQ multiplex PCR; TCRdb's copy has only in-frame clones and lacks some. The profile shows about 270,000 clones, about 85% of them singletons. Sequencing input: peripheral blood. The receptors here all came from a human donor in a cohort sampled during active COVID-19. CDR3s include the opening cysteine and the closing phenylalanine or tryptophan. The D gene is left open where the match is weak. Only some rows state a clone size, as once, few, many or a class for expanded clones.

abundance,j_gene,d_gene,v_gene,CDR3nt,CDR3aa
once,TRBJ1-2,TRBD1,TRBV19,TGTGCCAGTAGTACTTCCGTAGACAGGGTCGGCTATGGCTACACCTTC,CASSTSVDRVGYGYTF
-,TRBJ2-4,-,TRBV19,TGTGCCAGTTCCAGCCTTGCGGTTCAGTACTTC,CASSSLAVQYF
-,TRBJ1-2,-,TRBV7-9,TGTGCCAGCACGACCTCAACAGTCAGCTATGGCTACACCTTC,CASTTSTVSYGYTF
-,TRBJ1-3,-,TRBV18,TGTGCCAGCTCACCAGGGAGTCAGCTCTCTGGAAACACCATATATTTT,CASSPGSQLSGNTIYF
-,TRBJ1-1,-,TRBV29-1,TGCAGCGTTGACGCGAGTCCCAAAGCTTTCTTT,CSVDASPKAFF
once,TRBJ2-3,TRBD2,TRBV2,TGTGCCAGCAGTGAAGGACTAGCGGGAAACACAGATACGCAGTATTTT,CASSEGLAGNTDTQYF
-,TRBJ2-7,TRBD1,TRBV12-3/TRBV12-4,TGTGCCAGCAGCAGGGGGACAGCCTACGAGCAGTACTTC,CASSRGTAYEQYF
-,TRBJ2-1,-,TRBV27,TGTGCCAGCAGCCCTATAGAGAGCTCCTACAATGAGCAGTTCTTC,CASSPIESSYNEQFF
-,TRBJ1-5,TRBD1,TRBV19,TGTGCCACAAACCTCCGGGACAGGAATCAGCCCCAGCATTTT,CATNLRDRNQPQHF
-,TRBJ1-2,TRBD1,TRBV9,TGTGCCAGCAGCGTAGAGGGGGCCTGGTATGGCTACACCTTC,CASSVEGAWYGYTF
-,TRBJ2-1,-,TRBV3-1/TRBV3-2,TGTGCCAGCAGCCAAGGGAGGGGAACCTACAATGAGCAGTTCTTC,CASSQGRGTYNEQFF
many,TRBJ1-1,-,TRBV7-9,TGTGCCAGCAGCCGAGGAGGGAACACTGAAGCTTTCTTT,CASSRGGNTEAFF
-,TRBJ2-7,-,TRBV5-4,TGTGCCAGCAGCTTGGAGAAGCGGGAGCAGTACTTC,CASSLEKREQYF
-,TRBJ1-3,TRBD1,TRBV29-1,TGCAGCGCCCGCCCGACAGGGGCTGGAAACACCATATATTTT,CSARPTGAGNTIYF
-,TRBJ2-3,-,TRBV30,TGTGCCTGGAGTGGGGTGGTAGCGAGGTTAAGAGATACGCAGTATTTT,CAWSGVVARLRDTQYF
-,TRBJ2-3,TRBD1,TRBV7-9,TGTGCCAGCAGCCCACCGGGGACAGGACTCACAGATACGCAGTATTTT,CASSPPGTGLTDTQYF
once,TRBJ2-1,-,TRBV4-1,TGCGCCAGCAGCCAAGATAGGTCGGGTGTCAATGAGCAGTTCTTC,CASSQDRSGVNEQFF
-,TRBJ1-4,TRBD1,TRBV7-2,TGTGCCAGCAGCTTGATGGGACAGATTCTTAATGAAAAACTGTTTTTT,CASSLMGQILNEKLFF
-,TRBJ1-5,TRBD1,TRBV19,TGTGCCAGGGGGCTTACAGGGGTCCGGGAGCCCCAGCATTTT,CARGLTGVREPQHF
-,TRBJ1-2,-,TRBV19,TGTGCCAGTAGTATAGCTTCTAGTGGCTACACCTTC,CASSIASSGYTF
-,TRBJ1-1,-,TRBV7-9,TGTGCCAGCAGCTCTACGAATTGGAACACTGAAGCTTTCTTT,CASSSTNWNTEAFF
-,TRBJ2-5,TRBD1,TRBV7-2,TGTGCCAGCAGCGCCAACAGGGGGATGGAGACCCAGTACTTC,CASSANRGMETQYF
-,TRBJ2-7,TRBD2,TRBV7-2,TGTGCCAGCAGCTTAGTTGGGACTAGAGTTTCATGGATGGACGAGCAGTACTTC,CASSLVGTRVSWMDEQYF
-,TRBJ2-1,-,TRBV24-1,TGTGCCACCAGTGATGCAGACTCGAGCTCCTACAATGAGCAGTTCTTC,CATSDADSSSYNEQFF
-,TRBJ2-7,-,TRBV5-1,TGCGCCAGCAGCTTCGATGGGTGGGGACAAGTCTACGAGCAGTACTTC,CASSFDGWGQVYEQYF
-,TRBJ2-3,-,TRBV5-5,TGTGCCAGCAGCTTGGTTGGGCATGAAGCAGATACGCAGTATTTT,CASSLVGHEADTQYF
-,TRBJ1-5,-,TRBV10-3,TGTGCCATCAGTGAGGGGGGCCATAATCAGCCCCAGCATTTT,CAISEGGHNQPQHF